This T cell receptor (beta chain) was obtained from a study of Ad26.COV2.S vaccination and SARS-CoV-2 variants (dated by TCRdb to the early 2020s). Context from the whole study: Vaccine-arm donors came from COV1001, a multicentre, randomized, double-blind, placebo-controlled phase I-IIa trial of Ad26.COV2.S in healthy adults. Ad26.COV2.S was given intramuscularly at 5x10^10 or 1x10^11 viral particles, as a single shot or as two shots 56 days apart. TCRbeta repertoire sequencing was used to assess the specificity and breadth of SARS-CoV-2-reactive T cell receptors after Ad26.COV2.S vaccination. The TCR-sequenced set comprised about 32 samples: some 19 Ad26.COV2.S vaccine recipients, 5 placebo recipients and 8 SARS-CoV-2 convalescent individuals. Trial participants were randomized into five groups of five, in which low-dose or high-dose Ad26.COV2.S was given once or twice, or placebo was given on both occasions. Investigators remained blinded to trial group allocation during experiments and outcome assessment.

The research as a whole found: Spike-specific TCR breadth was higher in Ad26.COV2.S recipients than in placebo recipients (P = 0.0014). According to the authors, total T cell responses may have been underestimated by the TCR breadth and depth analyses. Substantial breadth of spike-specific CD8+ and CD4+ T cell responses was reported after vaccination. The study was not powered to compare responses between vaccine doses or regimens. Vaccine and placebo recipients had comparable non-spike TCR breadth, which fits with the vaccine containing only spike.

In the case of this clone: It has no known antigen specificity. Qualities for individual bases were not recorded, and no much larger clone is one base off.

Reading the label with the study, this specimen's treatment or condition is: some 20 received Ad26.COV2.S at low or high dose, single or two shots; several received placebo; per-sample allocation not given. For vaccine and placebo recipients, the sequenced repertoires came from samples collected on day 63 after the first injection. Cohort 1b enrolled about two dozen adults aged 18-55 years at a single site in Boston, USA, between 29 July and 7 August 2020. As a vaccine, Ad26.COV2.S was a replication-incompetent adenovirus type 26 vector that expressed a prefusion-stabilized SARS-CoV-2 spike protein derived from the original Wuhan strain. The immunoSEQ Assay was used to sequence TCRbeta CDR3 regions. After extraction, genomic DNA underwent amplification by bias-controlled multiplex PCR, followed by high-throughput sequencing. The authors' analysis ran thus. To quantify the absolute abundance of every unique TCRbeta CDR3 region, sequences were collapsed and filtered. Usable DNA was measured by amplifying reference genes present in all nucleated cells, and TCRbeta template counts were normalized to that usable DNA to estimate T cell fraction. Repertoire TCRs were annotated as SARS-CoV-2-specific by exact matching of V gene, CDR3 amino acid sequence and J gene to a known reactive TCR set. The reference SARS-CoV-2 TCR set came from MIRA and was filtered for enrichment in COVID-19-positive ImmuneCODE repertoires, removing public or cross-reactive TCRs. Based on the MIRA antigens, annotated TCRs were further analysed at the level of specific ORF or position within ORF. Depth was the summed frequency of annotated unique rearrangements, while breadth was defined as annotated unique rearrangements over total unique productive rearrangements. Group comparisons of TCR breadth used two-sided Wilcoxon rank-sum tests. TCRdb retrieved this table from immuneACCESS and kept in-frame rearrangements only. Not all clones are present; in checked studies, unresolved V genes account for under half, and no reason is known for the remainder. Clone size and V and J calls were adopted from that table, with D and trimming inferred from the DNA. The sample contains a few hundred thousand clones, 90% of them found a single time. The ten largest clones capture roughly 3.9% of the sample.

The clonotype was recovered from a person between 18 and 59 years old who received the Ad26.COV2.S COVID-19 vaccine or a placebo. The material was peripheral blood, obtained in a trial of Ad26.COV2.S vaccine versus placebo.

The DNA sequence is given as TGTGCCAGCTCACCACAGCCGACAGGGTTGGGCAATCAGCCCCAGCATTTT. This gives the protein CASSPQPTGLGNQPQHF. Rearrangement joined TRBV18 to TRBJ1-5, and 7 junctional nucleotides match TRBD1. There are 17 amino acids in the CDR3, from cysteine to phenylalanine inclusive. Only the CDR3 portion is preserved as DNA: 51 bases, with reading frame beginning at the first base. Trimming removed 1 base from V and 2 bases from J; the gene matches leave 8 bases unexplained. According to the germline V gene, CDR1 reads KGHSH and CDR2 reads LQKENI.